The TCR beta chain described here comes from a study of glioma-infiltrating T cells. This clonotype is large in the sample. Its antigen is still unknown. Germline V lookup: CDR1 LNHDA, CDR2 SQIVND (reference sequence). The V and J ends lost 2 bases and 3 bases respectively, with 14 bases between them. This CDR3 has 16 amino acids. Findings and limits, study-wide: Tissue and blood shared very few CDR3 sequences.

Amplification of TCR alpha and beta CDR3 regions from RNA used iRepertoire nested multiplex PCR. TCRdb independently ran MiXCR on the multiplex PCR reads; one entry per CDR3 protein. The repertoire includes about 2,400 distinct CDR3 sequences, under 75% of them detected once, and 25% to 30% sits in the top ten. The chain uses TRBV19 and TRBJ1-5; D might be TRBD1 (5 bases). This receptor was taken from a human donor with low-grade glioma or glioblastoma, undergoing nonglioma brain surgery, or in good health (not recorded which). Material: glioma tissue, nonneoplastic brain tissue, or PBMCs (not recorded which). The CDR3 is CASSISRGIDNQPQHF. The DNA for the CDR3 is TGTGCCAGTAGTATATCTCGGGGGATTGACAATCAGCCCCAGCATTTT.